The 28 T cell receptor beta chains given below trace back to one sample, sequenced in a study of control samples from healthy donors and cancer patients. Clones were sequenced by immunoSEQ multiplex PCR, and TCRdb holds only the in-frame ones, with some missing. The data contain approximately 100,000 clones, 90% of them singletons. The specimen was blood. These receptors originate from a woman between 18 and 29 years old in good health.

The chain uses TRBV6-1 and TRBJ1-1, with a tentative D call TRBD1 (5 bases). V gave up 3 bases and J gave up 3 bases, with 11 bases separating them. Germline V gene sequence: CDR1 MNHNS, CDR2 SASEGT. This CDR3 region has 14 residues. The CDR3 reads CASSETAAYTEAFF. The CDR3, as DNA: TGTGCCAGCAGTGAGACAGCAGCGTACACTGAAGCTTTCTTT.

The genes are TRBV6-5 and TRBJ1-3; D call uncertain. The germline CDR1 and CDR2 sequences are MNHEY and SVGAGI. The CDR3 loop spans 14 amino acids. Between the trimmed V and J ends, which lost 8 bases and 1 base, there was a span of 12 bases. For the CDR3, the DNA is TGTGCCAGCGAAATAGCTCCGTCTGGAAACACCATATATTTT. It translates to CASEIAPSGNTIYF.

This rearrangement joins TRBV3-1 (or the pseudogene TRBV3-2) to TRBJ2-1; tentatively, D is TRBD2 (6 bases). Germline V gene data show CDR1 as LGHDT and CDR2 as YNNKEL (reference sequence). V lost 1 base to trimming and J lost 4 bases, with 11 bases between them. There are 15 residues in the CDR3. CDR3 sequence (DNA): TGTGCCAGCAGCCAAGGGGCGGGGACTTACAATGAGCAGTTCTTC. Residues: CASSQGAGTYNEQFF.

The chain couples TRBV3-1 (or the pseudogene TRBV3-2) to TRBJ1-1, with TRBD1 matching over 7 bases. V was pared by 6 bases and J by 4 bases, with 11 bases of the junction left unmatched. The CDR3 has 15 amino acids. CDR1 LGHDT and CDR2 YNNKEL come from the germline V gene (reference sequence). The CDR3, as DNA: TGTGCCAGCAGTCGACGACAGGGAGGTCTCACTGAAGCTTTCTTT. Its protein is CASSRRQGGLTEAFF.

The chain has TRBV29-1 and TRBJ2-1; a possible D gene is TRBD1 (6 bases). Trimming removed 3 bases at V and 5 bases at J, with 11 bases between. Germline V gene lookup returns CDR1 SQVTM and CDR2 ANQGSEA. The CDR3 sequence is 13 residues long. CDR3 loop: CSVDRDTDNEQFF. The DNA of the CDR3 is TGCAGCGTTGACCGGGACACCGACAATGAGCAGTTCTTC.

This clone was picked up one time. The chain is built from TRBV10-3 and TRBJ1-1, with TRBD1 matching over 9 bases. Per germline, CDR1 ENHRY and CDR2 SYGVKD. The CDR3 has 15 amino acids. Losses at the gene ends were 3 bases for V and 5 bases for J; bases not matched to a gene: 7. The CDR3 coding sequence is TGTGCCATCAGTGACCCCGACAGGGGGAAAACTGAAGCTTTCTTT. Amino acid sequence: CAISDPDRGKTEAFF.

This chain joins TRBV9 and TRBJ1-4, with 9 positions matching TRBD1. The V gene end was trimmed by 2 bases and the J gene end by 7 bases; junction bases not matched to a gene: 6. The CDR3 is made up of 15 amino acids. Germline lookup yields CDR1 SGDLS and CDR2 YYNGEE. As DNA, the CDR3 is TGTGCCAGCAGCGTGTCGGGACAGGGAGGTGAAAAACTGTTTTTT. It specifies CASSVSGQGGEKLFF.

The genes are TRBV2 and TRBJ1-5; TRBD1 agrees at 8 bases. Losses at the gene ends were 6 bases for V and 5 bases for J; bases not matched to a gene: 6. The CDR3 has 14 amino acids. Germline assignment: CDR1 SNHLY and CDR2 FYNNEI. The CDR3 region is CASRQSGGDQPQHF. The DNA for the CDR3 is TGTGCCAGCAGGCAATCAGGGGGCGATCAGCCCCAGCATTTT. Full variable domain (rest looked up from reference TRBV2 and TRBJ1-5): EPEVTQTPSHQVTQMGQEVILRCVPISNHLYFYWYRQILGQKVEFLVSFYNNEISEKSEIFDDQFSVERPDGSNFTLKIRSTKLEDSAMYFCASRQSGGDQPQHFGDGTRLSIL.

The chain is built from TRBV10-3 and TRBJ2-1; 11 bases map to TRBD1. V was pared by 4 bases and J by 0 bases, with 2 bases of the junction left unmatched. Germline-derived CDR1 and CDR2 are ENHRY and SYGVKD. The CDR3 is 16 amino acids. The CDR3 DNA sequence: TGTGCCATCAGTGGTGGGACAGGGGGCTCCTACAATGAGCAGTTCTTC. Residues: CAISGGTGGSYNEQFF.

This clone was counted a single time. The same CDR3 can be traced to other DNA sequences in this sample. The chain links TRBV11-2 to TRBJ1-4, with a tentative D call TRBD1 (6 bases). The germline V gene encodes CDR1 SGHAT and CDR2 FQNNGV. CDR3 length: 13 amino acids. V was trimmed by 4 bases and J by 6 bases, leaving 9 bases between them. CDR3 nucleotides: TGTGCCAGCAGCTACAGACAGGATGAAAAACTGTTTTTT. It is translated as CASSYRQDEKLFF.

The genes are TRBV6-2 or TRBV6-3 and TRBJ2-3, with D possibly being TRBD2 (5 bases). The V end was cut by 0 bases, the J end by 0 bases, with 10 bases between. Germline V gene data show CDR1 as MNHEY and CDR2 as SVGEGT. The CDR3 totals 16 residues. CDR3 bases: TGTGCCAGCAGTTACTCGACCAGCGGTAGCACAGATACGCAGTATTTT. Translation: CASSYSTSGSTDTQYF.

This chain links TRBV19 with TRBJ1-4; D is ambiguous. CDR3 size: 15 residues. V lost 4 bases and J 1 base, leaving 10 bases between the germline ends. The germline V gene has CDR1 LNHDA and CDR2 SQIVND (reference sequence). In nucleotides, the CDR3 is TGTGCCAGTAGTACCCTAGGGCGAACTAATGAAAAACTGTTTTTT. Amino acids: CASSTLGRTNEKLFF.

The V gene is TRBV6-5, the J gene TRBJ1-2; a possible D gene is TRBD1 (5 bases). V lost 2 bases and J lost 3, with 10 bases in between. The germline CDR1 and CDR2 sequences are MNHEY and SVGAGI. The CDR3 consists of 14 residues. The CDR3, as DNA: TGTGCCAGCAGTTACGAGGGCAGGGACTATGGCTACACCTTC. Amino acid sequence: CASSYEGRDYGYTF.

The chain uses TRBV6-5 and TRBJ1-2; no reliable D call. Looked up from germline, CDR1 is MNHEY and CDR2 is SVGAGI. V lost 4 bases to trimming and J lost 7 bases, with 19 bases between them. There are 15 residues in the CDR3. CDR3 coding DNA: TGTGCCAGCAGTTCCTGGGGTGCCCGGGAATCTGGCTACACCTTC. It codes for CASSSWGARESGYTF.

Here the CDR3 reads CASSLWNTEAFF. DNA of the CDR3: TGTGCCAGCAGCTTATGGAACACTGAAGCTTTCTTT. The gene calls are TRBV7-9 and TRBJ1-1, with D uncertain. The V gene's germline CDR1 is SEHNR and CDR2 FQNEAQ (reference sequence). Trimming shortened V by 2 bases and J by 1 base, and 2 bases separated the two germline ends. The CDR3 spans 12 residues.

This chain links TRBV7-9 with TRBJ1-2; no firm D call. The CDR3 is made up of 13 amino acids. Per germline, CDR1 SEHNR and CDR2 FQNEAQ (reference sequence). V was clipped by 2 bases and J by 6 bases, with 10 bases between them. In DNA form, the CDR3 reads TGTGCCAGCAGCTTATGGGAGAACGATGGCTACACCTTC. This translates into CASSLWENDGYTF.

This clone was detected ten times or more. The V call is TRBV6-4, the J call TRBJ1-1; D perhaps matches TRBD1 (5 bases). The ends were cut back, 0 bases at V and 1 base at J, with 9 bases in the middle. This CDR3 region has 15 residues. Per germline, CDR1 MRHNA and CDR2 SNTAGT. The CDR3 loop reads CASSDSPDTNTEAFF. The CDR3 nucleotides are TGTGCCAGCAGTGACTCCCCGGACACGAACACTGAAGCTTTCTTT.

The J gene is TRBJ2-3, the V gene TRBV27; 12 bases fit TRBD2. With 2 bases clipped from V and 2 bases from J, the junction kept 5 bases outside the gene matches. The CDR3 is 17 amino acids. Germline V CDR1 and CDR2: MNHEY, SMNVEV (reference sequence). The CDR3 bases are TGTGCCAGCAGTTTAACTGGACTAGCGGGATTCACAGATACGCAGTATTTT. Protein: CASSLTGLAGFTDTQYF.

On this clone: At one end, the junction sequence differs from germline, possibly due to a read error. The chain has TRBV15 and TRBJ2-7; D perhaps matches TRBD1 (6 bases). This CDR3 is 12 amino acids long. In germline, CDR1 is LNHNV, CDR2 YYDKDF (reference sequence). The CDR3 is CATSRDQGHPSF. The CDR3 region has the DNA TGTGCCACCAGCAGAGATCAGGGGCACCCTTCCTTC.

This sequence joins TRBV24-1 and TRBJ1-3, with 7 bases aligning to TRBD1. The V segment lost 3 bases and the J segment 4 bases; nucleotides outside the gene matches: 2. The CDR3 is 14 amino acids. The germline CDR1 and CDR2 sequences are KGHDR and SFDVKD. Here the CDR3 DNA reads TGTGCCACCAGTGATAAGGACAGGGGAAACACCATATATTTT. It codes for CATSDKDRGNTIYF.

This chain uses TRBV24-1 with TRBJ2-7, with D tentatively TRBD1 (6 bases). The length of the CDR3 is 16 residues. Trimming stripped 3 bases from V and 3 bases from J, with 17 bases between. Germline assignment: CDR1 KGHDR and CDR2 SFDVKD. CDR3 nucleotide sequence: TGTGCCACCAGTGATGGCGGACAGCAGCTAAACTACGAGCAGTACTTC. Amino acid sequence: CATSDGGQQLNYEQYF.

The CDR3 protein is CASSMSHQETQYF. The CDR3 DNA reads as TGTGCCAGTAGTATGAGCCACCAAGAGACCCAGTACTTC. The gene calls are TRBV19 and TRBJ2-5; D is unclear. The CDR3 is made up of 13 amino acids. The V end was cut by 3 bases, the J end by 0 bases, with 5 bases between. Germline V gives CDR1 LNHDA, CDR2 SQIVND (reference sequence).

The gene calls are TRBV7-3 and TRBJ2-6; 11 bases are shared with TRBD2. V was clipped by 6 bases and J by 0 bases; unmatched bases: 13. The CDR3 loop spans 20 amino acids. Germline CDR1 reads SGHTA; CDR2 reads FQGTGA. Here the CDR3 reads CASSFHSGGARPSGANVLTF. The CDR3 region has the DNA TGTGCCAGCAGTTTTCATAGCGGGGGGGCCAGGCCCTCTGGGGCCAACGTCCTGACTTTC.

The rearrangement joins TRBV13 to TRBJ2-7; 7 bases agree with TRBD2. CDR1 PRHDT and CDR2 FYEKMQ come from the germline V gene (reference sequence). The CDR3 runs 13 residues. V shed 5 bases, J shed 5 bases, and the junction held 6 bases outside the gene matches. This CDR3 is CASSVRLANEQYF. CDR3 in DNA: TGTGCCAGCAGCGTCCGACTAGCAAACGAGCAGTACTTC. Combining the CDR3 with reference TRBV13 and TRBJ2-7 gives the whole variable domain AAGVIQSPRHLIKEKRETATLKCYPIPRHDTVYWYQQGPGQDPQFLISFYEKMQSDKGSIPDRFSAQQFSDYHSELNMSSLELGDSALYFCASSVRLANEQYFGPGTRLTVT.

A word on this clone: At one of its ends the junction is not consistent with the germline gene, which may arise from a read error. CDR3 loop: CASSYERDHF. The DNA for the CDR3 is TGTGCCAGCAGTTACGAGAGGGACCACTTC. V usage is TRBV6-6 and J usage is TRBJ1-2, with D possibly TRBD1 on 5 matching bases. The germline gives CDR1 MNHNY, CDR2 SVGAGI (reference sequence). This CDR3 is 10 amino acids long.

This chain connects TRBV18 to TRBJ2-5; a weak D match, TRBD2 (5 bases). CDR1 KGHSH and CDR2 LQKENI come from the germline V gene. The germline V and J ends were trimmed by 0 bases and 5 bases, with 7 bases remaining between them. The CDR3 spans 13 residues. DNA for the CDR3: TGTGCCAGCTCACCACCCGGGGAGGAGACCCAGTACTTC. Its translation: CASSPPGEETQYF.

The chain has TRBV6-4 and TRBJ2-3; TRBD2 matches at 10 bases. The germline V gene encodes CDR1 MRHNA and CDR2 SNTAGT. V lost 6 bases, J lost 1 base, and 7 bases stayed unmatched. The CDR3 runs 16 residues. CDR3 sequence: CASSASGGDGTDTQYF. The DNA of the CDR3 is TGTGCCAGCAGCGCTAGCGGGGGAGACGGCACAGATACGCAGTATTTT.

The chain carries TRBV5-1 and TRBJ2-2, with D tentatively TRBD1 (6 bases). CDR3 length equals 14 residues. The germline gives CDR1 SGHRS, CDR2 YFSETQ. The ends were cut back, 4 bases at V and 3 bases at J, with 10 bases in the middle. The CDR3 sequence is CASSPDSYTGELFF. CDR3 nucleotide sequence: TGCGCCAGCAGCCCGGACAGTTACACCGGGGAGCTGTTTTTT.